This T cell receptor beta chain emerged from a study of OX40 agonist ivuxolimab in advanced cancers. Study as a whole: Antecedent anti-PD-1, anti-PD-L1 or anti-CTLA-4 therapy was permissible, with roughly 36% having received some. Two patients with cutaneous melanoma and one with hepatocellular carcinoma, three in total, showed partial responses.

TCRdb's copy holds only in-frame clones and misses some; the assay was immunoSEQ multiplex PCR. The profile shows under 20,000 clones, 80% to 90% of them singletons. The sequence was collected from an adult with an advanced solid tumor such as melanoma, head and neck, liver or kidney cancer. The material was CD4+ or CD8+ T cells sorted from blood, obtained in a trial of the OX40 agonist ivuxolimab.

CDR3 bases: TGCGCCAGCAGCTTGGGGGGCAGCCAAGAGACCCAGTACTTC. Translating gives CASSLGGSQETQYF. The V and J genes are TRBV5-1 and TRBJ2-5; D might be TRBD1 (5 bases). Germline values: CDR1 SGHRS, CDR2 YFSETQ. The ends were cut back, 0 bases at V and 1 base at J, with 7 bases in the middle. This CDR3 region has 14 residues.